The T cell receptor beta chain under discussion was sequenced for a study of T cells in Graves' hyperthyroidism and ophthalmopathy. Study background: Peripheral blood was taken when the disease was first diagnosed, before any treatment began.

The TCR beta CDR3 regions underwent amplification using RNA transcripts as the source. Primed by the HTBI set, a first-round RT-PCR was run on the TCR CDR3. TCRdb called the multiplex PCR reads again in MiXCR, with one record for every CDR3 protein. The sample gives about 520,000 distinct CDR3 sequences, approximately 25% of which show up once; around 10% is in the top ten. The V gene's germline CDR1 is DFQATT and CDR2 SNEGSKA (reference sequence). V dropped 5 bases and J dropped 0 bases, with 17 bases sitting between them. The CDR3 has 15 residues. Many counts were recorded for this clonotype. V usage is TRBV20-1 and J usage is TRBJ2-7; no firm D call. The TCR sequence derives from a woman under 40 with Graves' ophthalmopathy. Sequenced input: blood. The CDR3 loop reads CSARFQTAGSYEQYF. The CDR3 coding sequence is TGCAGTGCTCGCTTCCAGACGGCCGGCTCCTACGAGCAGTACTTC.